This T cell receptor beta chain is from a study of shared clonotypes between healthy human individuals. This CDR3 spans 17 amino acids. Trimming left V 1 base short and J 0 bases short, with 15 bases between. Germline V gives CDR1 KGHSH, CDR2 LQKENI. This clone was seen a few times. Assay: immunoSEQ multiplex PCR; the TCRdb copy retains only in-frame clones and omits some. The table records around 1,100,000 clones, around three quarters of them present only once. The TCR originated in a man aged 18 to 30 in good health. Some clones in this sample may be carry-over from other donors' samples. Sequenced material: memory CD4+ T cells from PBMCs. Indicated subset: CD45RA-negative fraction. The chain couples TRBV18 to TRBJ1-2; D not certain. The CDR3 protein is CASSPQTQYRANYGYTF. The DNA for the CDR3 is TGTGCCAGCTCACCACAAACACAATACAGAGCTAACTATGGCTACACCTTC.